These 9 T cell receptor beta chains originate from one sample sequenced in a study of shared clonotypes between healthy human individuals. Assay used: immunoSEQ multiplex PCR; TCRdb lists only in-frame clones, some missing. The sample carries about 680,000 clones, about 74% recorded once. Sequenced: memory CD4+ T cells sorted from blood. Subset indicated: CD45RA-negative fraction. The receptors here all came from a young woman in good health.

V gene TRBV19 combines with J gene TRBJ2-1, with D possibly TRBD2 on 6 matching bases. This CDR3 has 15 amino acids. Germline-derived CDR1 and CDR2 are LNHDA and SQIVND (reference sequence). V lost 3 bases, J lost 9 bases, and 18 bases lay in between. The CDR3 region is CASSIDKGRRSEQFF. The CDR3 DNA reads as TGTGCCAGTAGTATTGACAAGGGGAGGCGGAGTGAGCAGTTCTTC.

This clone was recorded a few times. The sample holds other DNA sequences that translate to the same CDR3. The J gene is TRBJ2-6, the V gene TRBV30; D uncertain. V was shortened by 2 bases and J by 0 bases, with 2 bases between the two germline ends. The CDR3 covers 13 residues. Per germline, CDR1 GTSNPN and CDR2 SVGIG (reference sequence). In DNA form, the CDR3 reads TGTGCCTGGAGTCTCTCTGGGGCCAACGTCCTGACTTTC. This codes for CAWSLSGANVLTF.

The CDR3 here is CASSLTSGRASGELFF. In DNA, the CDR3 is TGTGCCAGCAGCTTGACTAGCGGGAGGGCGTCCGGGGAGCTGTTTTTT. The rearrangement links TRBV7-6 to TRBJ2-2; 14 bases map to TRBD2. Trimming at V came to 3 bases and at J to 6 bases, leaving 3 bases not matched to a gene. The CDR3 runs to 16 residues. CDR1 SGHVS and CDR2 FNYEAQ come from the germline V gene.

This chain uses TRBV30 with TRBJ2-7, with 9 bases matching TRBD2. V shed 2 bases and J 5 bases; nucleotides not matched to a gene: 25. Germline values: CDR1 GTSNPN, CDR2 SVGIG (reference sequence). The CDR3 runs 20 residues. CDR3 nucleotides: TGTGCCTGGAGTACCGATTATTGGGGCGGGAGGGCCCTCGGGTCGGACGAGCAGTACTTC. It encodes CAWSTDYWGGRALGSDEQYF. Using reference TRBV30 and TRBJ2-7 for the parts outside the CDR3, the full variable domain is SQTIHQWPATLVQPVGSPLSLECTVEGTSNPNLYWYRQAAGRGLQLLFYSVGIGQISSEVPQNLSASRPQDRQFILSSKKLLLSDSGFYLCAWSTDYWGGRALGSDEQYFGPGTRLTVT.

The chain is built from TRBV19 and TRBJ1-1; no clear D gene. Germline V gene lookup returns CDR1 LNHDA and CDR2 SQIVND (reference sequence). The CDR3 is made up of 13 amino acids. Trimming cost V 5 bases and J 0 bases, with 7 bases left between them. CDR3 residues: CASSAIVNTEAFF. CDR3 coding DNA: TGTGCCAGTAGTGCCATCGTGAACACTGAAGCTTTCTTT.

V usage is TRBV2 and J usage is TRBJ1-1; D remains unclear. Looked up from germline, CDR1 is SNHLY and CDR2 is FYNNEI. This CDR3 contains 15 residues. The V end lost 4 bases, the J end lost 0 bases, and 12 bases lay between the germline ends. The CDR3 DNA is TGTGCCAGCAGTGTAGCTTCTTACATGAACACTGAAGCTTTCTTT. Translated: CASSVASYMNTEAFF.

A note on this clone: Other DNA variants within this sample encode the same CDR3. This rearrangement joins TRBV19 to TRBJ2-7; 11 bases are a match to TRBD2. J lost 5 bases, V lost 3 bases, and 6 bases had no gene match. Germline values: CDR1 LNHDA, CDR2 SQIVND (reference sequence). The length of the CDR3 is 15 residues. The CDR3 is CASSIIAGGRHEQYF. For the CDR3, the DNA is TGTGCCAGTAGTATTATAGCGGGAGGGCGGCACGAGCAGTACTTC.

In its sample, this clone was seen a few times. V usage is TRBV30 and J usage is TRBJ1-2; 7 bases map to TRBD1. Trimming took 4 bases from V and 5 from J; bases not matched to a gene: 10. The CDR3 has 14 amino acids. Germline V gene lookup returns CDR1 GTSNPN and CDR2 SVGIG (reference sequence). The CDR3 region is CAWTRGTENYGYTF. The CDR3 DNA follows: TGTGCCTGGACTCGTGGGACAGAGAATTATGGCTACACCTTC. The full variable domain, in which reference TRBV30 and TRBJ1-2 provide the parts outside the CDR3, is SQTIHQWPATLVQPVGSPLSLECTVEGTSNPNLYWYRQAAGRGLQLLFYSVGIGQISSEVPQNLSASRPQDRQFILSSKKLLLSDSGFYLCAWTRGTENYGYTFGSGTRLTVV.

The count of this clone is one. A much larger clone differs by one base, so this may be a read error. Different DNA sequences within this sample yield the same CDR3. This rearrangement joins TRBV5-1 to TRBJ2-5; D is unresolved. Germline V gene data show CDR1 as SGHRS and CDR2 as YFSETQ. V lost 2 bases and J lost 2, with 1 base in between. The CDR3 covers 11 residues. The CDR3: CASSFQETQYF. DNA of the CDR3: TGCGCCAGCAGCTTTCAAGAGACCCAGTACTTC.